Shown below are 23 T cell receptor beta chains from a single sample sequenced in a study of T-cell memory formation after mild COVID-19. MiXCR, run by TCRdb on the 5' RACE reads, gives a single entry per CDR3 protein. The data hold 450,000 to 650,000 distinct CDR3 sequences, with roughly 18% observed a single time. Sequenced material: PBMCs or a T cell subset sorted from them (not recorded which). These receptor sequences come from an adult woman who had mild COVID-19 (a few samples of this study predate the infection). Cell type and time point are not known.

This clonotype was recorded a few times. The V gene is TRBV6-1, the J gene TRBJ2-2, with TRBD2 matching over 7 bases. Germline CDR1 and CDR2: MNHNS and SASEGT. The CDR3 length is 18 residues. With 6 bases clipped from V and 5 bases from J, the junction kept 18 bases outside the gene matches. This CDR3 reads CASRVMGGLAPKTGELFF. CDR3 coding DNA: TGTGCCAGCAGAGTGATGGGAGGGCTAGCCCCCAAAACCGGGGAGCTGTTTTTT.

This clonotype came up a few times. The gene calls are TRBV19 and TRBJ1-1, with D unclear. Trimming stripped 3 bases from V and 1 base from J, with 9 bases between. The CDR3 contains 14 residues. Germline CDR1 is LNHDA and CDR2 is SQIVND (reference sequence). The CDR3 loop is CASSIGSGNTEAFF. CDR3 in DNA: TGTGCCAGTAGTATCGGGTCCGGGAACACTGAAGCTTTCTTT.

This clonotype is large. The rearrangement uses TRBV12-3 or TRBV12-4 and TRBJ2-5, with a possible D match to TRBD1 (6 bases). The V and J ends lost 6 bases and 3 bases respectively, with 23 bases between them. CDR3 length: 17 amino acids. CDR3 nucleotides: TGTGCCAGCAGCCTAATGGGGGCCCGGGACGGCAAAGAGACCCAGTACTTC. This gives the protein CASSLMGARDGKETQYF.

The J gene is TRBJ2-7, the V gene TRBV11-2, with 11 bases matching TRBD2. There are 15 residues in the CDR3. Germline CDR1 SGHAT, CDR2 FQNNGV. Trimming cost V 5 bases and J 6 bases; bases outside gene matches: 9. The CDR3 DNA sequence: TGTGCCAGCAGCCTACGGAATAGCGGGAGGGCCGAGCAGTACTTC. Its translation: CASSLRNSGRAEQYF.

The sample holds a few counts of this clonotype. In DNA, the CDR3 is TGTGCCAGCAGAGTTGGGGGAGCGGCGACCTCTGGAAACACCATATATTTT. Protein product: CASRVGGAATSGNTIYF. This chain connects TRBV12-3 or TRBV12-4 to TRBJ1-3; the D gene is possibly TRBD1 (5 bases). Trimming left V 6 bases short and J 0 bases short, with 18 bases between. The CDR3 is 17 residues long.

For the CDR3, the DNA is TGTGCCAGCAACGAAGGCCGGGACAGTTCCTACGAGCAGTACTTC. The encoded protein is CASNEGRDSSYEQYF. The rearrangement uses TRBV6-6 and TRBJ2-7; 7 bases match TRBD1. The CDR3 has 15 amino acids. The V gene end was trimmed by 7 bases and the J gene end by 1 base; junction bases not matched to a gene: 10. CDR1 MNHNY and CDR2 SVGAGI come from the germline V gene (reference sequence).

The table lists this clonotype with a few counts. This rearrangement joins TRBV6-5 to TRBJ2-3, with TRBD2 matching over 8 bases. The trim removed 6 bases at V and 4 bases at J, leaving 9 bases unmatched. CDR3 size: 15 residues. Germline V CDR1 and CDR2: MNHEY, SVGAGI. The CDR3 loop reads CASSPGGGPADTQYF. DNA of the CDR3: TGTGCCAGCAGCCCCGGGGGGGGGCCCGCAGATACGCAGTATTTT.

This clonotype was detected many times. The chain carries TRBV12-3 or TRBV12-4 and TRBJ2-1; perhaps TRBD1 as D (6 bases). Between the trimmed V and J ends, which lost 6 bases and 9 bases, there was a span of 24 bases. The CDR3 sequence is 16 residues long. The CDR3 here is CASSPPEQGSSGEQFF. The CDR3 DNA follows: TGTGCCAGCAGCCCCCCAGAACAGGGTTCATCTGGTGAGCAGTTCTTC.

This clonotype was seen many times. The chain carries TRBV6-2 or TRBV6-3 and TRBJ2-1; 11 nucleotides line up with TRBD2. Germline V CDR1 and CDR2: MNHEY, SVGEGT. The CDR3 runs 15 residues. V dropped 4 bases and J dropped 6; count of bases not matched to a gene: 5. CDR3 amino acids: CASSSRGTSGNEQFF. For the CDR3, the DNA is TGTGCCAGCAGTTCCCGTGGGACTAGCGGCAATGAGCAGTTCTTC.

This clonotype turned up a few times. The genes are TRBV7-8 and TRBJ1-1; no reliable D call. Germline values: CDR1 SGHVS, CDR2 FQNEAQ. CDR3 size: 15 residues. Trimming stripped 2 bases from V and 0 bases from J, with 10 bases between. The DNA for the CDR3 is TGTGCCAGCAGCTTATACCCGGGGATGAACACTGAAGCTTTCTTT. Its protein is CASSLYPGMNTEAFF.

This clonotype was counted at least ten times. J is TRBJ2-2 and V is TRBV12-3 or TRBV12-4, with D unclear. Trimming pared 3 bases from V and 7 bases from J, leaving 3 bases between. CDR3 length: 11 amino acids. The DNA of the CDR3 is TGTGCCAGCAGTTTGGACGGGGAGCTGTTTTTT. This encodes CASSLDGELFF.

At least ten counts were recorded for this clonotype. CDR3 sequence (DNA): TGCGCCAGCAGCACCCGGACTAGCGGAAATGAGCAGTTCTTC. This encodes CASSTRTSGNEQFF. V is TRBV5-1 and J is TRBJ2-1; 10 bases map to TRBD2. Trimming cost V 4 bases and J 7 bases; bases outside gene matches: 5. The germline V gene encodes CDR1 SGHRS and CDR2 YFSETQ. The CDR3 is made up of 14 amino acids.

The chain is built from TRBV4-2 and TRBJ2-5; D might be TRBD2 (6 bases). The germline V gene has CDR1 LGHNA and CDR2 YNFKEQ. The CDR3 has 16 amino acids. The ends were cut back, 2 bases at V and 0 bases at J, with 13 bases in the middle. CDR3 residues: CASSQTHSGNQETQYF. The CDR3 region has the DNA TGTGCCAGCAGCCAAACCCATAGCGGAAACCAAGAGACCCAGTACTTC.

The chain combines TRBV6-5 with TRBJ1-1; no definite D call. With 5 bases removed from V and 5 bases from J, the gap between germline ends came to 15 bases. The CDR3 spans 14 residues. Per germline, CDR1 MNHEY and CDR2 SVGAGI. CDR3 nucleotides: TGTGCCAGCAGTCCCCTCCCGGTTGGGACTGAAGCTTTCTTT. This sequence encodes CASSPLPVGTEAFF.

V gene TRBV6-2 or TRBV6-3 combines with J gene TRBJ2-1; tentative D call: TRBD2 (6 bases). The CDR3 runs to 15 residues. CDR1 and CDR2 (germline): MNHEY, SVGEGT. Trimming took off 7 bases at V and 5 bases at J, with 18 bases between the two ends. CDR3 bases: TGTGCCAGCACCCTGGGACTGGGGAGAAACAATGAGCAGTTCTTC. Its translation is CASTLGLGRNNEQFF.

This clonotype was found many times. The rearrangement links TRBV20-1 to TRBJ2-3, with 10 bases aligning to TRBD2. This CDR3 has 17 residues. Germline values: CDR1 DFQATT, CDR2 SNEGSKA (reference sequence). Trimming took 1 base from V and 4 from J; bases not matched to a gene: 11. This CDR3 is CSARVKASGSFADTQYF. The CDR3, as DNA: TGCAGTGCTAGAGTTAAAGCTAGCGGGAGTTTCGCAGATACGCAGTATTTT.

This clonotype has more than one count but fewer than ten. The chain recombines TRBV7-9 with TRBJ1-1; D gene uncertain. V was trimmed by 5 bases and J by 0 bases, leaving 19 bases between them. The CDR3 consists of 17 residues. Germline V lookup: CDR1 SEHNR, CDR2 FQNEAQ (reference sequence). The DNA for the CDR3 is TGTGCCAGCAGCATAGGTCCTCCTTATCCTCTGAACACTGAAGCTTTCTTT. Translated: CASSIGPPYPLNTEAFF.

The chain couples TRBV30 to TRBJ2-1; 8 bases are shared with TRBD2. Germline V gives CDR1 GTSNPN, CDR2 SVGIG (reference sequence). The CDR3 runs 15 residues. Unmatched junction bases numbered 5, after V lost 1 base and J lost 3 bases. CDR3 DNA sequence: TGTGCCTGGAGTGGGGCGGGAGGAGGCTACAATGAGCAGTTCTTC. Its translation: CAWSGAGGGYNEQFF.

The chain couples TRBV5-1 to TRBJ2-2; TRBD1 might be the D (6 bases). The CDR3 length is 16 residues. Germline V CDR1 and CDR2: SGHRS, YFSETQ. V lost 4 bases to trimming and J lost 0 bases, with 13 bases between them. For the CDR3, the DNA is TGCGCCAGCAGCCTGACGGGACACCCGAACACCGGGGAGCTGTTTTTT. This sequence encodes CASSLTGHPNTGELFF.

The rearrangement joins TRBV25-1 to TRBJ2-1; D gene uncertain. Trimming left V 0 bases short and J 2 bases short, with 11 bases between. CDR3 length: 16 residues. Germline assignment: CDR1 MGHDK and CDR2 SYGVNS. CDR3 protein: CASSEYGGTAYNEQFF. CDR3 coding DNA: TGTGCCAGCAGTGAATACGGCGGAACTGCCTACAATGAGCAGTTCTTC.

This chain uses TRBV3-1 with TRBJ1-1; 7 bases are shared with TRBD1. This CDR3 has 17 residues. Germline trimming cut 6 bases from V and 0 bases from J; bases unmatched to any gene: 13. The germline CDR1 and CDR2 sequences are LGHDT and YNNKEL (reference sequence). The CDR3 loop is CASSMGQLLHMNTEAFF. As DNA, the CDR3 is TGTGCCAGCAGTATGGGACAGCTCCTGCACATGAACACTGAAGCTTTCTTT. Looking up the rest from reference TRBV3-1 and TRBJ1-1 gives the full variable domain: DTAVSQTPKYLVTQMGNDKSIKCEQNLGHDTMYWYKQDSKKFLKIMFSYNNKELIINETVPNRFSPKSPDKAHLNLHINSLELGDSAVYFCASSMGQLLHMNTEAFFGQGTRLTVV.

In nucleotides, the CDR3 is TGTGCCACCAGCAGAGACTTAGTACTAGCGGGAGCCGGGGAGCTGTTTTTT. Translating gives CATSRDLVLAGAGELFF. The chain recombines TRBV15 with TRBJ2-2; 11 bases map to TRBD2. This CDR3 contains 17 residues. V shed 0 bases and J 6 bases; nucleotides not matched to a gene: 6. The germline V gene encodes CDR1 LNHNV and CDR2 YYDKDF (reference sequence).

The rearrangement links TRBV6-5 to TRBJ2-3; weak D call: TRBD2 (6 bases). V gave up 5 bases and J gave up 1 base, with 13 bases separating them. CDR1 is MNHEY, CDR2 SVGAGI, per germline. The CDR3 has 15 amino acids. In DNA form, the CDR3 reads TGTGCCAGCAGTCCTCTACCGGGGGGCACAGATACGCAGTATTTT. Translating it yields CASSPLPGGTDTQYF.